This T cell receptor (beta chain) was obtained from a study of shared clonotypes between healthy human individuals. Regarding the study as a whole: Rarefaction showed that sequencing of sorted subsets was incomplete (despite large depth). Collection of samples was limited to blood; tissue repertoires likely differ.

Produced via immunoSEQ multiplex PCR; TCRdb's table is partial and in-frame only. The table records roughly 1.5 million clones, 95% to 99% of them present only once. For this clone: The antigen is unknown.

The CDR3 has 19 amino acids. The V and J ends lost 4 bases and 5 bases, in that order; junction bases with no gene match: 15. Germline CDR1 reads SGHRS; CDR2 reads YFSETQ. CD4+ cell separation produced CD45RA+ naive and CD45RA-negative memory subsets. The gene calls are TRBV5-1 and TRBJ2-7, with 16 positions matching TRBD2. The receptor comes from a man aged 25 to 40 in good health. Sequences were obtained from naive CD4+ T cells sorted from blood. Subset noted: CD45RA+ positively selected. CDR3 amino acids: CASSSIGSGTSGRAHEQYF. The CDR3 DNA reads TGCGCCAGCAGCAGCATAGGCTCCGGGACTAGCGGGAGGGCCCACGAGCAGTACTTC.